These T cell receptor beta chains were read from a single sample in a study of T-cell memory formation after mild COVID-19. TCRdb used MiXCR to reprocess the 5' RACE reads, holding one entry per CDR3 protein. Of some 450,000 distinct CDR3 sequences listed, 15% to 20% are singletons. Sequencing was performed on PBMCs or a T cell subset sorted from them (not recorded which). These receptors were collected from a man younger than 35 who had mild COVID-19 (a few samples of this study predate the infection). Cell type and time point are not known. The CDR3 runs from the conserved cysteine through the conserved F or W. The order of the fields is D gene, clone size, J gene, V gene, CDR3 DNA, CDR3 protein. A D gene is named only where the DNA matches it firmly. Only part of the rows carry a size: once, few, many, or a class if the clone is expanded.

-,-,TRBJ2-7,TRBV28,TGTGCCAGCAGTCCTACCGGGACCGAGCAGTACTTC,CASSPTGTEQYF
-,-,TRBJ1-3,TRBV20-1,TGCAGTGCTAGAGCCAGGGGTTCTGAGGACACCATATATTTT,CSARARGSEDTIYF
-,-,TRBJ2-2,TRBV5-1,TGCGCCAGTAAAAGTCTAGAGAACACCGGGGAGCTGTTTTTT,CASKSLENTGELFF
-,-,TRBJ1-2,TRBV6-6,TGTGCCAGCAGCCGTGAGGACGGGGATAACTATGGCTACACCTTC,CASSREDGDNYGYTF
-,few,TRBJ1-6,TRBV20-1,TGCAGTGCTAGATGGGGACCCTTGACACCCCTCCACTTT,CSARWGPLTPLHF
-,many,TRBJ2-3,TRBV5-1,TGCGCCAGCAGCCCTTCCAGCGGTGGGGGAACGCAGTATTTT,CASSPSSGGGTQYF
-,-,TRBJ1-5,TRBV6-5,TGTGCCAGCAGTTACTTATCAGTCAATCAGCCCCAGCATTTT,CASSYLSVNQPQHF
TRBD1,-,TRBJ1-2,TRBV6-5,TGTGCCAGCAGTCGGCCGACAGGGCGTTATGGCTACACCTTC,CASSRPTGRYGYTF
TRBD2,few,TRBJ2-1,TRBV7-9,TGTGCCAGCAGCCACCCAGTTGGGCTAGCGGGGGGAGCGGATGAGCAGTTCTTC,CASSHPVGLAGGADEQFF
TRBD1,-,TRBJ1-6,TRBV12-3/TRBV12-4,TGTGCCACCAAAGGGGCCCAGGGGGCCCTCCACTTT,CATKGAQGALHF
-,-,TRBJ1-1,TRBV6-6,TGTGCCAGCAGTTCAGCCTTTGACACTGAAGCTTTCTTT,CASSSAFDTEAFF
-,few,TRBJ1-3,TRBV14,TGTGCCAGCAGCCCTCAACTAGGGTCCGGAAACACCATATATTTT,CASSPQLGSGNTIYF
TRBD2,few,TRBJ2-3,TRBV12-3/TRBV12-4,TGTGCCAGCAGTTCGGCGGGGGTCTCAGATACGCAGTATTTT,CASSSAGVSDTQYF
-,-,TRBJ2-2,TRBV27,TGTGCCAGCAGTTTATTAGACGGGGAGCTGTTTTTT,CASSLLDGELFF
-,-,TRBJ1-1,TRBV24-1,TGTGCCACCAGTGACCCCGAAGCTTTCTTT,CATSDPEAFF
-,few,TRBJ2-3,TRBV5-1,TGCGCCAGCAGTCTACCGACTGGGGGCACAGATACGCAGTATTTT,CASSLPTGGTDTQYF
-,-,TRBJ1-2,TRBV5-6,TGTGCCAGCAGCTTGGAAATAGGGGGCTACACCTTC,CASSLEIGGYTF
-,once,TRBJ2-1,TRBV7-9,TGTGCCAGCAGAGCTGGACAGAGACCCTACAATGAGCAGTTCTTC,CASRAGQRPYNEQFF
-,-,TRBJ1-6,TRBV7-8,TGTGCCAGCAGCTTAGCAAGGGGATCAAATAATTCACCCCTCCACTTT,CASSLARGSNNSPLHF
-,many,TRBJ1-1,TRBV7-2,TGTGCCAGCAGCTTAGTAGGGGGGGGCACTGAAGCTTTCTTT,CASSLVGGGTEAFF
-,-,TRBJ1-2,TRBV20-1,TGCAGTGCCCTCGTGAGACAGGAGCTAAACTATGGCTACACCTTC,CSALVRQELNYGYTF
-,-,TRBJ1-2,TRBV4-1,TGCGCCAGCAGCCAAGGGGGGACTCCAAGTAAGGGCTACACCTTC,CASSQGGTPSKGYTF
-,few,TRBJ1-1,TRBV12-3/TRBV12-4,TGTGCCAGCAGCCCTACAGGGTATAACACTGAAGCTTTCTTT,CASSPTGYNTEAFF
-,few,TRBJ1-6,TRBV7-6,TGTGCCAGCAGCTTAGGTTCCAGGGAGGATTCACCCCTCCACTTT,CASSLGSREDSPLHF
-,-,TRBJ2-5,TRBV6-2/TRBV6-3,TGTGCCATAGGACTCCGCCAAGAGACCCAGTACTTC,CAIGLRQETQYF
-,-,TRBJ1-1,TRBV4-1,TGCGCCAGCAGCCAAAGGGAGGCAGGGAGGGAAACTGAAGCTTTCTTT,CASSQREAGRETEAFF
-,-,TRBJ2-3,TRBV5-1,TGCGCCAGCAGCTTGGGTCCCCCAATCGGGGCAGATACGCAGTATTTT,CASSLGPPIGADTQYF
TRBD2,-,TRBJ2-3,TRBV28,TGTGCCAGCAGTTTATCCATACTAGCGGGGGGACCAGATACGCAGTATTTT,CASSLSILAGGPDTQYF
TRBD2,few,TRBJ2-1,TRBV5-1,TGCGCCAGCAGGGTAGGACTAGCGGGTGATGAGCAGTTCTTC,CASRVGLAGDEQFF
-,-,TRBJ1-4,TRBV14,TGTGCCAGCAGCCAAGTAGGCCGGAGTAATGAAAAACTGTTTTTT,CASSQVGRSNEKLFF
-,-,TRBJ2-2,TRBV6-2/TRBV6-3,TGTGCCAGCAGTTACCTGGGTACGGCCGGGGAGCTGTTTTTT,CASSYLGTAGELFF
TRBD2,-,TRBJ2-1,TRBV20-1,TGCAGTGCTCGCTATACCCCTTGGCGGGGGGGCCGCAATGAGCAGTTCTTC,CSARYTPWRGGRNEQFF
TRBD1,many,TRBJ1-5,TRBV6-6,TGTGCCAGCACCGAATCAGGGGGCGGTCAGCCCCAGCATTTT,CASTESGGGQPQHF
TRBD1,few,TRBJ2-7,TRBV7-2,TGTGCCAGCAACCTGGACAGGGATGGCTACGAGCAGTACTTC,CASNLDRDGYEQYF
-,-,TRBJ2-2,TRBV4-2,TGTGCCAGCAGCCAGGAAGGGACACTATACACCGGGGAGCTGTTTTTT,CASSQEGTLYTGELFF
TRBD2,few,TRBJ2-1,TRBV6-2/TRBV6-3,TGTGCCAGCAGTTATAACCTAGCGGATGAGCAGTTCTTC,CASSYNLADEQFF
-,few,TRBJ2-3,TRBV4-2,TGCGCCAGCAGCCAAGATTCGGTGCTAGGAACAGATACGCAGTATTTT,CASSQDSVLGTDTQYF
TRBD1,few,TRBJ1-2,TRBV7-2,TGTGCCAGCAGCTTAGCTCAGGGGGTTATTGATGGCTACACCTTC,CASSLAQGVIDGYTF
TRBD1,-,TRBJ2-2,TRBV2,TGTGCCAGCCACCGGACAGGGGGATACGACGGGGAGCTGTTTTTT,CASHRTGGYDGELFF
-,-,TRBJ2-7,TRBV27,TGTGCCAGCAGTTTAGCGGCCCCCGGGACCCTCCAAAAGTACGAGCAGTACTTC,CASSLAAPGTLQKYEQYF
-,-,TRBJ1-3,TRBV12-3/TRBV12-4,TGTGCCAGCAGTCACAGACCGGGAGTTGGGAACACCATATATTTT,CASSHRPGVGNTIYF
-,-,TRBJ1-1,TRBV28,TGTGCCAGCAGTTTATGGGGAGAGCAAGCTTTCTTT,CASSLWGEQAFF
-,few,TRBJ2-3,TRBV14,TGTGCCAGCAGCCAAGCAGCCTCGCACACAGATACGCAGTATTTT,CASSQAASHTDTQYF
TRBD2,many,TRBJ2-1,TRBV5-1,TGCGCCAGCCAGTTACTTACTAGCGGGGGATACAATGAGCAGTTCTTC,CASQLLTSGGYNEQFF
-,-,TRBJ2-1,TRBV7-3,TGTGCCAGCAGCTTTGGGGACTCTTGGACGTCCAATGAGCAGTTCTTC,CASSFGDSWTSNEQFF
-,many,TRBJ2-5,TRBV7-7,TGTGCCAGCAGCCCGGTCCAAGAGACCCAGTACTTC,CASSPVQETQYF
-,few,TRBJ1-2,TRBV24-1,TGTGCCACCAGTGATTCAGGCCTCGACTATGGCTACACCTTC,CATSDSGLDYGYTF
TRBD1,few,TRBJ2-3,TRBV7-2,TGTGCCAGCCGGACAGGGCGAGAGGCAGATACGCAGTATTTT,CASRTGREADTQYF
TRBD2,-,TRBJ2-5,TRBV5-1,TGCGCCAGCACGGATAGCGGGACCCCCACGGGGACCCAGTACTTC,CASTDSGTPTGTQYF
-,many,TRBJ2-3,TRBV7-6,TGTGCCAGCAGCTTAAATGGCGGGGGCGGGGTGGATACGCAGTATTTT,CASSLNGGGGVDTQYF
-,-,TRBJ2-7,TRBV18,TGTGCCAGCTCATCACAGGGTTCGAAGCAGTACTTC,CASSSQGSKQYF
TRBD1,-,TRBJ1-6,TRBV7-3,TGTGCCAGCAGCCAGGGACAGATTAATTCACCCCTCCACTTT,CASSQGQINSPLHF
-,few,TRBJ2-2,TRBV5-1,TGCGCCAGCATGAGCCGAACAGGTTTAGCCGGGGAGCTGTTTTTT,CASMSRTGLAGELFF
-,few,TRBJ2-7,TRBV5-1,TGCGCCAGCAGCCCTTCCGGGCCTCGATCTTACGAGCAGTACTTC,CASSPSGPRSYEQYF
-,-,TRBJ2-5,TRBV27,TGTGCCAGCAGTTTCGGGAAGGAGGGGACCCAGTACTTC,CASSFGKEGTQYF
-,-,TRBJ1-1,TRBV25-1,TGTGCCAGCAGTGAATATGTCCCGACGGGGCACACTGAAGCTTTCTTT,CASSEYVPTGHTEAFF
-,-,TRBJ2-1,TRBV12-3/TRBV12-4,TGTGCCAGCAGTTTTTATGTGGAGGGCAATGAGCAGTTCTTC,CASSFYVEGNEQFF